A selection of T cell receptor beta chains follows, all from one sample in a study of OX40 agonist ivuxolimab in advanced cancers. Here immunoSEQ multiplex PCR was the method, and the copy in TCRdb shows in-frame clones only, minus some. Found here are some 54,000 clones, about 80% of them singletons; the top ten hold 4.4%. The specimen comprised CD4+ or CD8+ T cells sorted from blood, sampled in a trial of the OX40 agonist ivuxolimab. These receptors came from an adult with an advanced solid tumor such as melanoma, head and neck, liver or kidney cancer. The CDR3 runs from the conserved cysteine through the conserved F or W. Fields, in order: CDR3 length, D gene, V gene, clone size, J gene, CDR3 protein, CDR3 DNA. D genes are given only for firm matches. Expanded clones are given a class, and other clones once, few, many or no size at all.

>18|TRBD2|TRBV27|NA|TRBJ2-1
CASSFRGGRLAGRNEQFF
TGTGCCAGCAGTTTTAGAGGCGGCCGACTAGCGGGAAGGAATGAGCAGTTCTTC
>14|TRBD1|TRBV6-5|NA|TRBJ2-4
CASRGGSPLGIQYF
TGTGCCAGCCGAGGGGGCTCTCCCCTTGGCATTCAGTACTTC
>17|NA|TRBV7-8|NA|TRBJ1-6
CASSPIGRSSYNSPLHF
TGTGCCAGCAGCCCCATTGGGCGGAGCTCCTATAATTCACCCCTCCACTTT
>13|NA|TRBV7-9|NA|TRBJ1-1
CASSLSLRTEAFF
TGTGCCAGCAGCTTAAGCCTAAGGACTGAAGCTTTCTTT
>18|NA|TRBV27|NA|TRBJ1-5
CASSFMPGGRVGNQPQHF
TGTGCCAGCAGCTTTATGCCCGGGGGGCGGGTGGGCAATCAGCCCCAGCATTTT
>16|NA|TRBV6-6|NA|TRBJ2-2
CASSYNRPTYLGELFF
TGTGCCAGCAGTTACAACCGGCCCACTTACCTCGGGGAGCTGTTTTTT
>15|TRBD1|TRBV6-6|once|TRBJ1-2
CASRPRTGTGYGYTF
TGTGCCAGCAGACCCAGAACCGGGACAGGCTATGGCTACACCTTC
>17|TRBD1|TRBV18|few|TRBJ1-3
CASSPRTGERTGNTIYF
TGTGCCAGCTCACCCCGGACAGGGGAAAGAACTGGAAACACCATATATTTT
>15|TRBD1|TRBV6-5|few|TRBJ1-2
CASSPDRGVPYGYTF
TGTGCCAGCAGTCCGGACAGGGGAGTCCCCTATGGCTACACCTTC
>15|TRBD1|TRBV2|NA|TRBJ2-7
CASKEGTGNSYEQYF
TGTGCCAGCAAGGAAGGGACAGGAAACTCCTACGAGCAGTACTTC
>19|NA|TRBV6-1|NA|TRBJ1-6
CASSAVYLRGNSYNSPLHF
TGTGCCAGCAGTGCGGTATACCTGAGAGGGAACTCCTATAATTCACCCCTCCACTTT
>13|NA|TRBV6-1|NA|TRBJ1-1
CANSLGPRTEAFF
TGTGCCAACTCGTTGGGCCCCCGGACTGAAGCTTTCTTT
>14|NA|TRBV2|NA|TRBJ1-2
CASSVNRGYDGYTF
TGTGCCAGCAGTGTGAATAGGGGTTACGATGGCTACACCTTC
>15|NA|TRBV5-1|few|TRBJ2-7
CASSRPGLDSYEQYF
TGCGCCAGCAGCCGCCCGGGTCTCGATTCCTACGAGCAGTACTTC
>9|NA|TRBV20-1|NA|TRBJ1-1
CSARETGSF
TGCAGTGCTAGAGAGACAGGCAGTTTT
>18|TRBD2|TRBV5-1|NA|TRBJ2-1
CASSLIGASGGLYNEQFF
TGCGCCAGCAGCTTGATCGGGGCTAGCGGGGGCCTCTACAATGAGCAGTTCTTC
>13|NA|TRBV7-2|NA|TRBJ2-3
CASSRSRLDTQYF
TGTGCCAGCAGCCGCAGTCGTTTAGATACGCAGTATTTT
>13|NA|TRBV5-5|NA|TRBJ2-5
CASSLRWGETQYF
TGTGCCAGCAGCTTGAGGTGGGGGGAGACCCAGTACTTC
>12|NA|TRBV18|NA|TRBJ1-2
CASSNRAGGYTF
TGTGCCAGCTCAAACAGGGCCGGGGGCTACACCTTC
>15|TRBD1|TRBV18|NA|TRBJ1-4
CASSLLQGDREKLFF
TGTGCCAGCTCACTACTTCAGGGGGATCGTGAAAAACTGTTTTTT
>19|TRBD1|TRBV15|NA|TRBJ1-4
CATSRDRDRAMMDVEKLFF
TGTGCCACCAGCAGAGACCGGGACAGGGCAATGATGGATGTGGAAAAACTGTTTTTT
>12|NA|TRBV25-1|NA|TRBJ1-5
CASSVGTQPQHF
TGTGCCAGCAGTGTGGGTACTCAGCCCCAGCATTTT
>14|NA|TRBV6-5|once|TRBJ2-7
CASSKNRASYEQYF
TGTGCCAGCAGTAAAAACAGGGCCTCCTACGAGCAGTACTTC
>14|NA|TRBV19|NA|TRBJ1-4
CASRPGAHNEKLFF
TGTGCCAGTAGGCCCGGGGCCCACAATGAAAAACTGTTTTTT
>15|TRBD2|TRBV7-3|NA|TRBJ2-7
CASSLMAGGPYEQYF
TGTGCCAGCAGCTTAATGGCGGGAGGGCCCTACGAGCAGTACTTC
>16|NA|TRBV27|NA|TRBJ2-7
CASSLSRQTLSYEQYF
TGTGCCAGCAGTTTATCGCGACAGACCCTATCCTACGAGCAGTACTTC
>15|NA|TRBV6-1|NA|TRBJ1-1
CASSAQGHQATEAFF
TGTGCCAGCAGTGCCCAAGGACACCAGGCGACTGAAGCTTTCTTT